This T cell receptor beta chain was identified in a study of early T cells in non-severe SARS-CoV-2 infection. As for the study in general: Investigators sequenced bulk RNA drawn from unsorted whole blood, and chains remained unpaired.

Regarding this clonotype: Its antigen remains unknown.

Findings of the study overall: Lookups in VDJdb leaned toward anti-spike CD8 responses and missed private and CD4 specificities.

Unique molecular identifiers were attached to individual cDNA molecules. TCRdb redid the calling of the 5' RACE reads with MiXCR, one entry per CDR3 protein. The sample shows around 88,000 distinct CDR3 sequences, 14% of them seen only once. This clonotype was obtained from an adult who was a healthcare worker with PCR-confirmed SARS-CoV-2 infection or an uninfected control (not recorded which). Sequencing used whole blood.

DNA of the CDR3: TGTGCCAGCAGTTCCCAGGGGGCTGTTAACACTGAAGCTTTCTTT. Its protein is CASSSQGAVNTEAFF. The chain recombines TRBV11-2 with TRBJ1-1, with 8 bases matching TRBD1. There are 15 residues in the CDR3. Germline CDR1 and CDR2: SGHAT and FQNNGV. V shed 6 bases, J shed 2 bases, and the junction held 8 bases outside the gene matches.